This T cell receptor (beta chain) was found in a study of T-cell memory formation after mild COVID-19. Whole-study findings and limits: CD4+ bias marked clones expanding day 15 to 37, unlike balanced contracting clones. Researchers could not confirm that second-wave clones peaking on day 37 targeted SARS-CoV-2. Cross-reactive memory apparently joined, as some responding clones appeared in pre-infection memory.

Worth noting for this clonotype: No antigen is known for it.

After 5'RACE with constant-segment primers, TCR alpha and TCR beta cDNA libraries carrying sample barcodes and UMIs were obtained. TCRdb ran MiXCR on the 5' RACE reads and lists one entry per CDR3 protein. The table has tens of thousands of distinct CDR3 sequences, 13% seen once. The CDR3 contains 14 residues. CDR1 GTSNPN and CDR2 SVGIG come from the germline V gene (reference sequence). Between the trimmed V and J ends, which lost 0 bases and 2 bases, there was a span of 11 bases. The sequence derives from an adult woman who had mild COVID-19 (a few samples of this study predate the infection). Cell type and time point are not known. The specimen was PBMCs or a T cell subset sorted from them (not recorded which). The chain employs TRBV30 and TRBJ2-7, with D perhaps matching TRBD1 or TRBD2 (5 bases each). CDR3 sequence (DNA): TGTGCCTGGAGTGTCCGCAGGGACCCCTACGAGCAGTACTTC. This sequence encodes CAWSVRRDPYEQYF. Full variable domain (outside the CDR3, taken from reference TRBV30 and TRBJ2-7): SQTIHQWPATLVQPVGSPLSLECTVEGTSNPNLYWYRQAAGRGLQLLFYSVGIGQISSEVPQNLSASRPQDRQFILSSKKLLLSDSGFYLCAWSVRRDPYEQYFGPGTRLTVT.